Reported below is one T cell receptor beta chain. The target antigen is unknown. Assay: immunoSEQ multiplex PCR; the TCRdb copy retains only in-frame clones and omits some. The sample has roughly 100,000 clones, 90% to 95% seen once. The data originate from a study of graft-versus-host responses after intestinal transplantation. The CDR3 has 16 residues. Germline-derived CDR1 and CDR2 are SGDLS and YYNGEE. Trimming took 3 bases from V and 6 from J; bases not matched to a gene: 8. The sequence came from a human donor who received an intestinal transplant. The chain recombines TRBV9 with TRBJ2-1, with TRBD2 matching over 11 bases. Specimen: unstimulated CD8+ T cells sorted from spleen or lymph node cells, collected before intestinal transplant. The chain's CDR3 is CASSAFLAGGSNEQFF. The CDR3 bases are TGTGCCAGCAGCGCATTTTTAGCGGGGGGGAGCAATGAGCAGTTCTTC.